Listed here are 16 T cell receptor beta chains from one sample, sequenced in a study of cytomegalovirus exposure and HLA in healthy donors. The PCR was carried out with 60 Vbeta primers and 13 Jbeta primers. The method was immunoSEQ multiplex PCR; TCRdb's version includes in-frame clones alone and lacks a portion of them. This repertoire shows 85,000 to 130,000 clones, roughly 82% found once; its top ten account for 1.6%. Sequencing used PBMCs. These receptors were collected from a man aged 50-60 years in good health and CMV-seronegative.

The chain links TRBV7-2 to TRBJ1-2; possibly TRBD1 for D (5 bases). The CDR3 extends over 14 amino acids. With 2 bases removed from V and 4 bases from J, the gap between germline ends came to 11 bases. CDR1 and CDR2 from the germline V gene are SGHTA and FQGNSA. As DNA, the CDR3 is TGTGCCAGCAGCTTACCGGGGGGGAGCTATGGCTACACCTTC. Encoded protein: CASSLPGGSYGYTF.

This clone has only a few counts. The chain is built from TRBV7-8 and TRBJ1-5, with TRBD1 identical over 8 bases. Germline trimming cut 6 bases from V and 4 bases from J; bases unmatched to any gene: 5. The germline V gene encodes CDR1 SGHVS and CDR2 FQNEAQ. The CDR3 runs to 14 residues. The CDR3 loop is CASSWTGLNQPQHF. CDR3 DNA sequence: TGTGCCAGCAGTTGGACAGGGCTAAATCAGCCCCAGCATTTT. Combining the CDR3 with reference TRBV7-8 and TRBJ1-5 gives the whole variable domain GAGVSQSPRYKVAKRGQDVALRCDPISGHVSLFWYQQALGQGPEFLTYFQNEAQLDKSGLPSDRFFAERPEGSVSTLKIQRTQQEDSAVYLCASSWTGLNQPQHFGDGTRLSIL.

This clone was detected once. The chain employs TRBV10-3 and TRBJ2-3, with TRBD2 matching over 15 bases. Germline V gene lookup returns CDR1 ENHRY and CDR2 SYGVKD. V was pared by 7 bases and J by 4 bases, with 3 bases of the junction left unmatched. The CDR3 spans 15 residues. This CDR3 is CAITGTSGGPDTQYF. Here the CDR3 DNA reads TGTGCCATCACCGGGACTAGCGGGGGGCCAGATACGCAGTATTTT.

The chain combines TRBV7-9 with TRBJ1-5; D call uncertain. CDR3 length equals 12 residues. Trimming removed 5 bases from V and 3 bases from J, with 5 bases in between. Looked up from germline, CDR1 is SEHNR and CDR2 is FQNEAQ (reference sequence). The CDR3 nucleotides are TGTGCCAGCAGCCGGGACAATCAGCCCCAGCATTTT. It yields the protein CASSRDNQPQHF. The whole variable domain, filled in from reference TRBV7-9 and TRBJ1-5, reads DTGVSQNPRHKITKRGQNVTFRCDPISEHNRLYWYRQTLGQGPEFLTYFQNEAQLEKSRLLSDRFSAERPKGSFSTLEIQRTEQGDSAMYLCASSRDNQPQHFGDGTRLSIL.

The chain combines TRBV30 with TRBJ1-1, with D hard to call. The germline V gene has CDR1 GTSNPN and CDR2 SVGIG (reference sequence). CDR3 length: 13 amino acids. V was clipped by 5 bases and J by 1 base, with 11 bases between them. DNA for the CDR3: TGTGCCTGGGGTCTTCGGGGGAACACTGAAGCTTTCTTT. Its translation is CAWGLRGNTEAFF.

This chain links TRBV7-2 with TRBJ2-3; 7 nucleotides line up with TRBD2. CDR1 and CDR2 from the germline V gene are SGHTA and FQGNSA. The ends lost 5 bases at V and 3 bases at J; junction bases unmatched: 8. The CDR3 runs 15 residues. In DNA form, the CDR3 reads TGTGCCAGCAGCGACCGGGCAGCGGGGACAGATACGCAGTATTTT. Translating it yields CASSDRAAGTDTQYF.

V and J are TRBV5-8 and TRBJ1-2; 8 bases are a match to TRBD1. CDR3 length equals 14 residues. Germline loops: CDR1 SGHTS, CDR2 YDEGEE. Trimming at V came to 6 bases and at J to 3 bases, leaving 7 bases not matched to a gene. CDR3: CASTDRAYDYGYTF. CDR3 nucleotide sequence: TGTGCCAGCACGGACAGGGCATATGACTATGGCTACACCTTC.

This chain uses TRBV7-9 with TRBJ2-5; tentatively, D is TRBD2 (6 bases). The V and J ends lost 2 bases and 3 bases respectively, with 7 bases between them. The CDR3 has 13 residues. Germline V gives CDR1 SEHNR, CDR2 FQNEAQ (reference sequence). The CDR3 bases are TGTGCCAGCAGCTTACCGGGAGAAGAGACCCAGTACTTC. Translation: CASSLPGEETQYF. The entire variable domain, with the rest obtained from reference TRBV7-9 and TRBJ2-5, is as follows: DTGVSQNPRHKITKRGQNVTFRCDPISEHNRLYWYRQTLGQGPEFLTYFQNEAQLEKSRLLSDRFSAERPKGSFSTLEIQRTEQGDSAMYLCASSLPGEETQYFGPGTRLLVL.

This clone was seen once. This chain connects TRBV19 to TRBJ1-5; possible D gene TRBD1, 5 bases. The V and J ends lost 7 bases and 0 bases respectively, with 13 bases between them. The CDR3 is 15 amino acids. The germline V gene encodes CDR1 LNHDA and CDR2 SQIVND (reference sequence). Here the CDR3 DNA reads TGTGCCAGTACCGGGAGCGGGGGTAGCAATCAGCCCCAGCATTTT. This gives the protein CASTGSGGSNQPQHF.

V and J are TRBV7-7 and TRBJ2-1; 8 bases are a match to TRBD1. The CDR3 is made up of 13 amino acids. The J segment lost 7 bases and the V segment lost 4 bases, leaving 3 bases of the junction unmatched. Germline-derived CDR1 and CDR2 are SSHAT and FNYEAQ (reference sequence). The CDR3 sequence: CASSSDRGNEQFF. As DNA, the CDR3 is TGTGCCAGCAGCTCAGACAGGGGTAATGAGCAGTTCTTC.

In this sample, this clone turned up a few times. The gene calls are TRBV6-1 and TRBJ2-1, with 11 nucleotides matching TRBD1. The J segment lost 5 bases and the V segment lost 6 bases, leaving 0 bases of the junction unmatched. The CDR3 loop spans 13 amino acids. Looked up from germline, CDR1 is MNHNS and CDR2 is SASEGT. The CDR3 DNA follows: TGTGCCAGCAGGGGACAGGGGGACAATGAGCAGTTCTTC. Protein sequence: CASRGQGDNEQFF.

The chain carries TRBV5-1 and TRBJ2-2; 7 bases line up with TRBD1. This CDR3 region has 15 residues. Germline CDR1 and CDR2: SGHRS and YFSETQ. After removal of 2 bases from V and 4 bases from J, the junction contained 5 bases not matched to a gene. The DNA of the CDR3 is TGCGCCAGCAGCTTCGACAGGGTGGTCACCGGGGAGCTGTTTTTT. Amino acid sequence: CASSFDRVVTGELFF.

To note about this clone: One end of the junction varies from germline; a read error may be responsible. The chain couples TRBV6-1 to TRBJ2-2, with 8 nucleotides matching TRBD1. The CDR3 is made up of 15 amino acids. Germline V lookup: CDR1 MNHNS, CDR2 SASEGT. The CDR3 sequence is CASREGTGNTGELFF. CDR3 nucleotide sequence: TGTGCCAGCAGGGAAGGGACAGGGAACACCGGGGAGCTGTTTTTT.

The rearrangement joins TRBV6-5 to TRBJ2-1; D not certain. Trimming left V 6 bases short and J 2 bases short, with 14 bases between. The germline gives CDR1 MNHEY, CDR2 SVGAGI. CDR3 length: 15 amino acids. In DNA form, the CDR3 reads TGTGCCAGCAGGGTCAAGCGTGGAGCCTACAATGAGCAGTTCTTC. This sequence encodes CASRVKRGAYNEQFF.

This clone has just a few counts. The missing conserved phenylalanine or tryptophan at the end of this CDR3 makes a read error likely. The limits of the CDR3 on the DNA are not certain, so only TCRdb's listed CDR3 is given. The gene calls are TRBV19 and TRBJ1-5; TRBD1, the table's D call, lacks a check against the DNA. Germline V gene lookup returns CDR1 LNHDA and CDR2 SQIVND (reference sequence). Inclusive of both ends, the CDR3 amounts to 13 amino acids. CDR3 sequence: CASSIGQTGGVVI.

Here the CDR3 reads CASSRDKSREKLFF. In nucleotides, the CDR3 is TGTGCCAGCAGCCGAGACAAGTCCCGTGAAAAACTGTTTTTT. The V call is TRBV5-4, the J call TRBJ1-4; D is unclear. The CDR3 is 14 amino acids. In germline, CDR1 is SGHNT, CDR2 YYREEE (reference sequence). The V end lost 4 bases, the J end lost 7 bases, and 14 bases lay between the germline ends.